The count of the clone carrying this TCR beta chain is one. Its antigen is not identified. In germline, CDR1 is LNHDA, CDR2 SQIVND (reference sequence). V lost 5 bases to trimming and J lost 6 bases; unmatched junction nucleotides: 9. The CDR3 consists of 15 residues. The record originates from a study of OX40 agonist ivuxolimab in advanced cancers. Study results and caveats: Both CD4+ and CD8+ T cell populations in blood had undergone clonal expansion by week 6 at 0.1 to 3.0 mg/kg.

The assay was immunoSEQ multiplex PCR, and TCRdb's table has in-frame clones only and misses some. The profile shows 65,000 to 100,000 clones, approximately 94% of them singletons. The sequenced sample was CD4+ or CD8+ T cells sorted from blood, obtained in a trial of the OX40 agonist ivuxolimab. The source of this sequence is an adult with an advanced solid tumor such as melanoma, head and neck, liver or kidney cancer. The chain combines TRBV19 with TRBJ2-1, with TRBD1 identical over 8 bases. The CDR3 DNA reads as TGTGCCAGTAGTCTCGGACAGGGCGATATCAATGAGCAGTTCTTC. Its protein product is CASSLGQGDINEQFF.